This T cell receptor (beta chain) was profiled in a study of cytomegalovirus exposure and HLA in healthy donors. Study outcomes and limitations: Later genetic work tied a missense DCLRE1C variant to beta-chain V and J trimming.

Germline V gene data show CDR1 as SGHRS and CDR2 as YFSETQ. V lost 0 bases and J lost 1; bases outside the gene matches: 1. The CDR3 is 16 amino acids. A multiplex PCR was run with 60 Vbeta primers and 13 Jbeta primers. Assay used: immunoSEQ multiplex PCR; TCRdb lists only in-frame clones, some missing. Here the sample spans 150,000 to 200,000 clones, 79% being singletons. As for this clone: What it binds is unknown.

The chain joins TRBV5-1 to TRBJ1-1, with TRBD1 identical over 12 bases. The material sequenced was PBMCs. This receptor was taken from a woman between 25 and 40 years old in good health and CMV-seropositive. Written as DNA, the CDR3 is TGCGCCAGCAGCTTGGGGGACAGGGGGCGGAACACTGAAGCTTTCTTT. This sequence encodes CASSLGDRGRNTEAFF.